Sequencing of this TCR beta chain was carried out in a study of identical twins' blood T cells. Germline CDR1 and CDR2: SEHNR and FQNEAQ (reference sequence). Trimming took 0 bases from V and 1 from J, leaving 6 bases between them. The CDR3 is 14 residues long. Findings of the study overall: Shared CDR3 clonotype counts tracked mainly the product of cloneset sizes.

The donors were healthy female monozygous twins, three pairs in total. This clonotype was observed a few times. Its antigen is still unknown. Authors' methods: Clonotypes per individual ranged from about 85,000 to nearly 500,000. TCRdb reanalysed the 5' RACE reads using MiXCR and keeps one entry per CDR3 protein. It is TCRdb's table, rather than the study itself, that gives the V and J calls and clone size. This repertoire shows hundreds of thousands of distinct CDR3 sequences, about 28% found once; its top ten account for more than 5.5%. This receptor was taken from a woman aged 18 to 55 in good health. The sequencing input was PBMCs. J is TRBJ1-1 and V is TRBV7-9; no clear D gene. CDR3 nucleotides: TGTGCCAGCAGCTTAGCAGAGCCGAACACTGAAGCTTTCTTT. Protein sequence: CASSLAEPNTEAFF.